What follows is one TCR beta chain and its context. The data were obtained in a study of cytomegalovirus exposure and HLA in healthy donors. The PCR employed 60 Vbeta primers together with 13 Jbeta primers. This table comes from immunoSEQ multiplex PCR, and its TCRdb copy is limited to in-frame clones, with some not included. The sample's table shows roughly 120,000 clones. The V gene's germline CDR1 is MDHEN and CDR2 SYDVKM. CDR3 length: 14 amino acids. V lost 5 bases to trimming and J lost 4 bases, with 14 bases between them. The clonotype originates from a young man in good health and CMV-seronegative. The sequencing sample was made of PBMCs. The chain is built from TRBV28 and TRBJ1-1; D gene unclear. The CDR3 region has the DNA TGTGCCAGCAGTGCCTCTACGAGCGGCACTGAAGCTTTCTTT. Its translation is CASSASTSGTEAFF. The full variable domain, completed using reference TRBV28 and TRBJ1-1, is DVKVTQSSRYLVKRTGEKVFLECVQDMDHENMFWYRQDPGLGLRLIYFSYDVKMKEKGDIPEGYSVSREKKERFSLILESASTNQTSMYLCASSASTSGTEAFFGQGTRLTVV.